This T cell receptor beta chain stems from a study of identical twins. This clonotype was seen repeatedly, ten times or more. Its antigen is still unknown. The CDR3 runs to 14 residues. J gave up 3 bases and V 5 bases, and 6 bases lay outside the gene matches. The germline gives CDR1 SQVTM, CDR2 ANQGSEA. Findings and limits, study-wide: In drawing conclusions, the study used cross-sectional statistical analysis and did not follow the same donors.

cDNA carried unique molecular identifiers, and a universal primer site was added by template switching. TCRdb passed the 5' RACE reads through MiXCR, listing each CDR3 protein once. The repertoire holds under 300,000 distinct CDR3 sequences, with about 13% as singletons. The data were also submitted as part of a second study, on yellow fever vaccine responses in identical twins.

This TCR came from a woman younger than 35 in good health. The chain joins TRBV29-1 to TRBJ2-7; 11 bases fit TRBD2. The specimen sequenced was memory (CD45RO+) T cells sorted from blood. CDR3 in DNA: TGCAGCGTTTTGTCTAGCGGGGGGTACTACGAGCAGTACTTC. Translated, it gives CSVLSSGGYYEQYF.